This entry lists 29 T cell receptor beta chains sequenced from one sample in a study of T cells in Graves' hyperthyroidism and ophthalmopathy. Amplification targeted TCR beta CDR3 regions from RNA transcripts. Researchers ran a first-round RT-PCR on the TCR CDR3 using the HTBI primer set. TCRdb used MiXCR to reprocess the multiplex PCR reads, holding one entry per CDR3 protein. This table has about 840,000 distinct CDR3 sequences, roughly 40% appearing once. The material sequenced was blood. The receptors stem from a man aged 18 to 29 with Graves' hyperthyroidism.

The sample holds many counts of this clonotype. This sequence joins TRBV25-1 and TRBJ1-1, with no clear D. The V and J ends lost 3 bases and 7 bases respectively, with 9 bases between them. The CDR3 sequence is 12 residues long. Germline V gene data show CDR1 as MGHDK and CDR2 as SYGVNS. The CDR3 protein is CASSDLGSEAFF. As DNA, the CDR3 is TGTGCCAGCAGTGACCTGGGGAGTGAAGCTTTCTTT.

This clonotype has a count of ten or more. The rearrangement joins TRBV5-1 to TRBJ1-1; no clear D gene. CDR1 and CDR2 (germline): SGHRS, YFSETQ. V lost 6 bases and J 9 bases, leaving 12 bases between the germline ends. This CDR3 is 11 amino acids long. The CDR3 region has the DNA TGCGCCAGCATTCAAGGATCCCAAGCTTTCTTT. Translating gives CASIQGSQAFF.

The rearrangement links TRBV12-3 or TRBV12-4 to TRBJ1-4; 8 bases agree with TRBD1. J gave up 7 bases and V 2 bases, and 3 bases lay outside the gene matches. There are 14 residues in the CDR3. CDR3 DNA sequence: TGTGCCAGCAGTTTAAGGACAGGGACTGAAAAACTGTTTTTT. Its translation is CASSLRTGTEKLFF.

The CDR3 DNA reads as TGTGCCAGCTCACCAGACGCCAGGATGAACACTGAAGCTTTCTTT. Its protein product is CASSPDARMNTEAFF. V and J are TRBV19 and TRBJ1-1; D unclear. V was shortened by 9 bases and J by 0 bases, with 17 bases between the two germline ends. This CDR3 spans 15 amino acids. CDR1 and CDR2 (germline): LNHDA, SQIVND (reference sequence).

Comment on this clonotype: A single base separates this from a much larger clone, so it may be a read error. The CDR3 does not end in the conserved phenylalanine or tryptophan, so this is likely a read error. The chain carries TRBV5-4 and TRBJ2-2, with D perhaps being TRBD1 or TRBD2 (5 bases each). This CDR3 is 15 amino acids long. Between the trimmed V and J ends, which lost 4 bases and 4 bases, there was a span of 14 bases. Per the germline V gene, CDR1 is SGHNT and CDR2 is YYREEE (reference sequence). The CDR3 sequence: CASSPGTVTTGELFL. The DNA of the CDR3 is TGTGCCAGCAGCCCCGGGACCGTTACCACCGGGGAGCTGTTTCTT.

The sample holds a few counts of this clonotype. V gene TRBV5-6 combines with J gene TRBJ1-1; D remains ambiguous. The CDR3 spans 13 residues. With 4 bases removed from V and 3 bases from J, the gap between germline ends came to 10 bases. Germline V CDR1 and CDR2: SGHDT, YYEEEE. DNA for the CDR3: TGTGCCAGCAGCCTGGCCTGGGACACTGAAGCTTTCTTT. Translation: CASSLAWDTEAFF.

As for this clonotype: A much larger clone is a single base away; this may be a read error. The rearrangement uses TRBV7-9 and TRBJ1-3; D is uncertain. V gave up 3 bases and J gave up 3 bases, with 12 bases separating them. Germline lookup yields CDR1 SEHNR and CDR2 FQNEAQ (reference sequence). This CDR3 has 15 residues. CDR3 protein: CASSFEKGIGNTIYF. The CDR3 region has the DNA TGTGCCAGCAGCTTCGAGAAAGGGATTGGAAACACCATATATTTT.

Regarding this clonotype: The germline gene is not matched at one end of the junction; a read error may be the cause. The chain combines TRBV10-3 with TRBJ1-5, with a tentative D call TRBD1 (5 bases). Germline V gives CDR1 ENHRY, CDR2 SYGVKD. This CDR3 spans 15 amino acids. CDR3 DNA: TGTGCCAGCAGTGGGGACTCCTATAGCAATCAGCCCCAGCATTTT. Translated, it gives CASSGDSYSNQPQHF.

This clonotype appeared a few times. The junction does not match germline at one end; this may be a read error. The chain links TRBV12-3 or TRBV12-4 to TRBJ2-7; D might be TRBD1 (6 bases). CDR3 size: 14 residues. The CDR3 is CASSYSKTGSTLDF. DNA for the CDR3: TGTGCCAGCAGTTACTCGAAGACAGGCAGTACCCTTGACTTC.

Comments on this clonotype: An end of the junction differs from the germline gene, which may be a read error. The chain is built from TRBV29-1 and TRBJ1-5, with D unresolved. The CDR3 contains 11 residues. Germline V gives CDR1 SQVTM, CDR2 ANQGSEA. The CDR3 DNA is TGCAGCTTTGAGGTTCATCAGCCCCAGCATTTT. The encoded protein is CSFEVHQPQHF.

In this sample, this clonotype turned up many times. One end of the junction varies from germline; a read error may be responsible. The chain carries TRBV3-1 and TRBJ2-7; possibly TRBD1 for D (5 bases). Germline loops: CDR1 LGHDT, CDR2 YNNKEL (reference sequence). The CDR3 sequence is 11 residues long. The CDR3 protein is CASSQGGAQYF. CDR3 DNA sequence: TGTGCCAGCAGTCAAGGTGGGGCGCAGTACTTC.

The chain couples TRBV29-1 to TRBJ1-2; 10 bases match TRBD1. The CDR3 contains 12 residues. The ends lost 7 bases at V and 7 bases at J; junction bases unmatched: 6. CDR1 is SQVTM, CDR2 ANQGSEA, per germline. This CDR3 is CSGGQGISGYTF. The DNA of the CDR3 is TGCAGCGGGGGACAGGGGATCAGTGGCTACACCTTC.

For this clonotype: This CDR3 is missing its conserved last phenylalanine or tryptophan, likely due to a read error. The gene calls are TRBV15 and TRBJ1-4, with D possibly TRBD1 on 5 matching bases. The CDR3 totals 13 residues. Per germline, CDR1 LNHNV and CDR2 YYDKDF (reference sequence). Trimming left V 0 bases short and J 8 bases short, with 7 bases between. The CDR3 is CATSRDQGEKLFL. Here the CDR3 DNA reads TGTGCCACCAGCAGAGATCAGGGAGAAAAACTGTTTCTT.

This chain uses TRBV20-1 with TRBJ1-2; D gene unclear. The V gene lost 1 base and the J gene lost 2 bases, with 11 bases spanning the gap. The CDR3 sequence is 14 residues long. Germline lookup yields CDR1 DFQATT and CDR2 SNEGSKA (reference sequence). The CDR3 sequence is CSARGQLNNYGYTF. The CDR3 bases are TGCAGTGCTAGAGGGCAGCTAAACAACTATGGCTACACCTTC.

With regard to this clonotype: The CDR3 does not end in the conserved phenylalanine or tryptophan, so this is likely a read error. No DNA is shown, since the ends of the CDR3 on it are uncertain; the CDR3 is the one TCRdb lists. This chain connects TRBV14 to TRBJ1-1. Ends included, the CDR3 has 11 residues. Germline CDR1 reads SGHDN; CDR2 reads FVKESK. This CDR3 is CASSQVGGGWT.

This clonotype has more than one count but fewer than ten. The V call is TRBV9, the J call TRBJ1-2; D is possibly TRBD1 (5 bases). V lost 3 bases, J lost 3 bases, and 18 bases lay in between. This CDR3 spans 16 amino acids. Per germline, CDR1 SGDLS and CDR2 YYNGEE. The CDR3, as DNA: TGTGCCAGCAGCGATGACCCAGGGAGGGGACACTATGGCTACACCTTC. Translating gives CASSDDPGRGHYGYTF.

This clonotype was recorded only once. V is TRBV10-3 and J is TRBJ1-3; D not certain. The germline gives CDR1 ENHRY, CDR2 SYGVKD. The CDR3 length is 15 residues. Trimming removed 2 bases from V and 4 bases from J, with 12 bases in between. CDR3 region: CAISEAVGNGNTIYF. The CDR3 coding sequence is TGTGCCATCAGTGAGGCCGTCGGGAACGGAAACACCATATATTTT.

Points on this clonotype: Given a much more abundant clone one base away, this may be a read error. The V call is TRBV7-8, the J call TRBJ1-1; D is possibly TRBD1 (6 bases). There are 15 residues in the CDR3. V was pared by 4 bases and J by 4 bases, with 16 bases between. Germline CDR1 reads SGHVS; CDR2 reads FQNEAQ. CDR3 region: CASSSQQGRSTEAFF. As DNA, the CDR3 is TGTGCCAGCAGCTCCCAACAGGGCCGGAGCACTGAAGCTTTCTTT.

The CDR3 sequence: CASSPRPHDYSYEQYF. The CDR3 region has the DNA TGTGCCAGTAGTCCACGACCCCACGACTATTCCTACGAGCAGTACTTC. This chain links TRBV19 with TRBJ2-7, with a possible D match to TRBD2 (5 bases). V shed 5 bases and J shed 1 base, with 18 bases lying between them. Per germline, CDR1 LNHDA and CDR2 SQIVND (reference sequence). The CDR3 extends over 16 amino acids.

This clonotype was recorded at least ten times. This chain connects TRBV7-9 to TRBJ2-7, with D tentatively TRBD1 or TRBD2 (5 bases each). CDR1 SEHNR and CDR2 FQNEAQ come from the germline V gene (reference sequence). The CDR3 covers 14 residues. The V and J ends lost 5 bases and 2 bases respectively, with 13 bases between them. CDR3 sequence reads: CASSLTGATYEQYF. Written as DNA, the CDR3 is TGTGCCAGCAGCCTCACCGGGGCTACCTACGAGCAGTACTTC.

This clonotype was counted at least ten times. The chain joins TRBV7-9 to TRBJ2-7, with 11 bases fitting TRBD1. This CDR3 contains 15 residues. J was trimmed by 4 bases and V by 5 bases; bases with no gene match: 7. The germline CDR1 and CDR2 sequences are SEHNR and FQNEAQ (reference sequence). In nucleotides, the CDR3 is TGTGCCAGCAGCGTATCCCGGGACAGGGGGTACGAGCAGTACTTC. It specifies CASSVSRDRGYEQYF.

This clonotype appeared a single time. The rearrangement uses TRBV29-1 and TRBJ1-1; D unresolved. The V gene lost 4 bases and the J gene lost 0 bases, with 6 bases spanning the gap. Per the germline V gene, CDR1 is SQVTM and CDR2 is ANQGSEA. CDR3 length equals 12 residues. The CDR3 reads CSVGGVNTEAFF. Here the CDR3 DNA reads TGCAGCGTTGGCGGAGTGAACACTGAAGCTTTCTTT.

This rearrangement joins TRBV4-3 to TRBJ1-2, with D possibly matching TRBD1 (5 bases). Germline V gene lookup returns CDR1 LGHNA and CDR2 YSLEER. The V end lost 0 bases, the J end lost 4 bases, and 15 bases lay between the germline ends. The CDR3 is 16 amino acids. As DNA, the CDR3 is TGCGCCAGCAGCCAAGAAGGAAGGGACTCGGTCTATGGCTACACCTTC. Its protein is CASSQEGRDSVYGYTF.

The sample holds a few counts of this clonotype. The V and J genes are TRBV9 and TRBJ1-2; maybe TRBD1 (6 bases). In germline, CDR1 is SGDLS, CDR2 YYNGEE. The germline V and J ends were trimmed by 4 bases and 1 base, with 20 bases remaining between them. This CDR3 spans 17 amino acids. The DNA of the CDR3 is TGTGCCAGCAGCCCGAGTGGGCAGGGGTCATTTAACTATGGCTACACCTTC. This encodes CASSPSGQGSFNYGYTF.

The chain carries TRBV7-2 and TRBJ2-7, with D tentatively TRBD1 (7 bases). The CDR3 extends over 12 amino acids. Trimming took off 11 bases at V and 2 bases at J, with 13 bases between the two ends. Germline lookup yields CDR1 SGHTA and CDR2 FQGNSA. The CDR3 here is CASRGAAYEQYF. In DNA form, the CDR3 reads TGTGCCTCCAGGGGGGCAGCCTACGAGCAGTACTTC.

There are a few counts of this clonotype. J is TRBJ2-7 and V is TRBV9; 12 bases map to TRBD1. After removal of 1 base from V and 7 bases from J, the junction contained 6 bases not matched to a gene. CDR1 and CDR2 (germline): SGDLS, YYNGEE. CDR3 length equals 15 residues. This CDR3 is CASSVRGQGADEQYF. In DNA, the CDR3 is TGTGCCAGCAGCGTAAGGGGACAGGGGGCGGATGAGCAGTACTTC. The whole variable domain, filled in from reference TRBV9 and TRBJ2-7, reads DSGVTQTPKHLITATGQRVTLRCSPRSGDLSVYWYQQSLDQGLQFLIQYYNGEERAKGNILERFSAQQFPDLHSELNLSSLELGDSALYFCASSVRGQGADEQYFGPGTRLTVT.

The chain couples TRBV20-1 to TRBJ1-1; 7 bases are shared with TRBD1. The V segment lost 7 bases and the J segment 4 bases; nucleotides outside the gene matches: 12. Looked up from germline, CDR1 is DFQATT and CDR2 is SNEGSKA (reference sequence). There are 14 residues in the CDR3. DNA for the CDR3: TGCAGTGTTGCGACAGGGCGGCGAGGCACTGAAGCTTTCTTT. Translation gives CSVATGRRGTEAFF.

This chain joins TRBV25-1 and TRBJ2-5; 8 bases are a match to TRBD1. V dropped 8 bases and J dropped 7; count of bases not matched to a gene: 9. CDR1 is MGHDK and CDR2 is SYGVNS in the germline V gene. The CDR3 spans 13 residues. This CDR3 is CASVGQGPVTQYF. Written as DNA, the CDR3 is TGTGCCAGCGTTGGACAGGGACCAGTGACCCAGTACTTC. The full variable domain, its missing parts supplied by reference TRBV25-1 and TRBJ2-5, is EADIYQTPRYLVIGTGKKITLECSQTMGHDKMYWYQQDPGMELHLIHYSYGVNSTEKGDLSSESTVSRIRTEHFPLTLESARPSHTSQYLCASVGQGPVTQYFGPGTRLLVL.

The V gene is TRBV4-1, the J gene TRBJ2-7; TRBD2 matches at 13 bases. V lost 1 base and J lost 6; bases outside the gene matches: 9. This CDR3 contains 17 residues. Germline V lookup: CDR1 MGHRA, CDR2 YSYEKL. CDR3 nucleotide sequence: TGCGCCAGCAGCCAAGTCCCCGGGACTAGCGGGATAGGCGAGCAGTACTTC. Translation gives CASSQVPGTSGIGEQYF.